The TCR beta chain under discussion was sequenced for a study of radiotherapy plus CTLA-4 blockade in lung cancer. There are a few counts of this clone. Using immunoSEQ multiplex PCR, the repertoire was profiled, and TCRdb retains in-frame clones only, with some absent. The sample lists 35,000 to 45,000 clones, about 67% occurring once. The V gene's germline CDR1 is SGHAT and CDR2 FQNNGV. The CDR3 covers 14 residues. Unmatched junction bases numbered 0, after V lost 3 bases and J lost 3 bases. The chain combines TRBV11-2 with TRBJ2-7; 12 bases are a match to TRBD2. The specimen was peripheral blood, collected from a patient treated with radiotherapy plus ipilimumab. This TCR came from a human donor with non-small cell lung cancer who had a partial response to radiotherapy plus ipilimumab. In DNA, the CDR3 is TGTGCCAGCAGCTTGACTAGCGGGAGCTACGAGCAGTACTTC. Translation gives CASSLTSGSYEQYF.